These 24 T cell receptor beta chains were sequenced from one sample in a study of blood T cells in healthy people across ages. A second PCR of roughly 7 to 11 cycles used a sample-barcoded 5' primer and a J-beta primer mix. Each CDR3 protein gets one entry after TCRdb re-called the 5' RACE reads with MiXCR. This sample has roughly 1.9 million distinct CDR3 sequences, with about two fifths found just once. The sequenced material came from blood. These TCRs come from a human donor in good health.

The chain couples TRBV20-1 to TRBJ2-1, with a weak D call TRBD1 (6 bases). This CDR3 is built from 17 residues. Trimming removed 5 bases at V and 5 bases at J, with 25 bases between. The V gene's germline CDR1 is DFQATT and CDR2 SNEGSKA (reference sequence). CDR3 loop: CSAPQGSSGSPNNEQFF. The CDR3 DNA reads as TGCAGTGCTCCCCAGGGGTCGTCCGGCAGCCCCAACAATGAGCAGTTCTTC.

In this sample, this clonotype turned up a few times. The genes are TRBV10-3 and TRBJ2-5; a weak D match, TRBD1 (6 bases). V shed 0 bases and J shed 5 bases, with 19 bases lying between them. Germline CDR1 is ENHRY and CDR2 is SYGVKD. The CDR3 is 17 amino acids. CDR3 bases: TGTGCCATCAGTGAGTCCTTCGCTGGGACAAGACACGAGACCCAGTACTTC. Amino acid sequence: CAISESFAGTRHETQYF.

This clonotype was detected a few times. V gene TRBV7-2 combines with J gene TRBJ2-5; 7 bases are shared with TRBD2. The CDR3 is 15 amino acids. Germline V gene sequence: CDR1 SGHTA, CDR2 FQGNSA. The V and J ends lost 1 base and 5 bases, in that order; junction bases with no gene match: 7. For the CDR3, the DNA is TGTGCCAGCAGCTTAGAGGGAGGGGTAGGGGAGACCCAGTACTTC. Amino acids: CASSLEGGVGETQYF.

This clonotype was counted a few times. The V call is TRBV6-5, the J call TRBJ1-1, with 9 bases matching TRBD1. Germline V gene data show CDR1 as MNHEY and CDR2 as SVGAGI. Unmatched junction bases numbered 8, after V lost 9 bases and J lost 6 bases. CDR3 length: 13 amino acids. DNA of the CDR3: TGTGCCAGTAAGACAGGGGGGATTCCTGAAGCTTTCTTT. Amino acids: CASKTGGIPEAFF.

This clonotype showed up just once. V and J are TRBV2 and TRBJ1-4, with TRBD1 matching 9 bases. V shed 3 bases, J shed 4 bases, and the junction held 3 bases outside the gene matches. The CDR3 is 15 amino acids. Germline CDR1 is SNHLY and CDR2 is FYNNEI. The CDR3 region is CASSEDRGGNEKLFF. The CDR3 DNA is TGTGCCAGCAGTGAGGACAGGGGAGGTAATGAAAAACTGTTTTTT.

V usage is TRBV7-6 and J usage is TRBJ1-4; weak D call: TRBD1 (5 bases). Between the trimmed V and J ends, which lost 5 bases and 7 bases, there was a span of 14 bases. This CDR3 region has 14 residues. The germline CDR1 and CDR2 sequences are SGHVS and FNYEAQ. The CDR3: CASSPSGGSEKLFF. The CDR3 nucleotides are TGTGCCAGCAGCCCGTCGGGGGGTAGTGAAAAACTGTTTTTT. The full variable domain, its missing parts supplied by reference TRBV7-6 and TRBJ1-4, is GAGVSQSPRYKVTKRGQDVALRCDPISGHVSLYWYRQALGQGPEFLTYFNYEAQQDKSGLPNDRFSAERPEGSISTLTIQRTEQRDSAMYRCASSPSGGSEKLFFGSGTQLSVL.

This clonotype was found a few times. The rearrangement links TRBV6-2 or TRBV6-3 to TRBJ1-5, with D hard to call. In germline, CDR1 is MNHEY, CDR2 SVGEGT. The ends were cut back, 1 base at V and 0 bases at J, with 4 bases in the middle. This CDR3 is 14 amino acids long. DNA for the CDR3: TGTGCCAGCAGTTACTGGGGTAGCAATCAGCCCCAGCATTTT. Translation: CASSYWGSNQPQHF.

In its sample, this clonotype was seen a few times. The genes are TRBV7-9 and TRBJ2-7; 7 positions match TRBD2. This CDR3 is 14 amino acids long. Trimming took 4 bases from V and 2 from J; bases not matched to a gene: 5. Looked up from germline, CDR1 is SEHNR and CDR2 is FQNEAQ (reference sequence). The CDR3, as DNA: TGTGCCAGCAGCTCGAGACGGGGGGCCTACGAGCAGTACTTC. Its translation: CASSSRRGAYEQYF.

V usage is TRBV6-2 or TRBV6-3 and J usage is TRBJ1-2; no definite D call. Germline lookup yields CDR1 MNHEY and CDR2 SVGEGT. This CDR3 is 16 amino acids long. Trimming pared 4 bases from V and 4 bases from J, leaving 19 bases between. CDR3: CASSFGIPGEGYGYTF. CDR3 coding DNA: TGTGCCAGCAGTTTCGGAATCCCGGGAGAGGGCTATGGCTACACCTTC.

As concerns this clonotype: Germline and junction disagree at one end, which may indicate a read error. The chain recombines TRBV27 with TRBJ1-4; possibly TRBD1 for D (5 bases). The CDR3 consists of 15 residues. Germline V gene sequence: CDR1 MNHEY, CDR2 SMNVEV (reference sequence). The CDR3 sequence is CASSPLGGGSEKRFF. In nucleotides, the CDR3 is TGTGCCAGCAGTCCCCTCGGTGGGGGGAGCGAAAAACGGTTTTTT.

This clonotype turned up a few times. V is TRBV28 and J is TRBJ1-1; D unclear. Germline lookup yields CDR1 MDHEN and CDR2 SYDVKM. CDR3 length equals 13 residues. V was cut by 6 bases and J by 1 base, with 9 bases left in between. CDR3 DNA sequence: TGTGCCAGCAGAATGGCGGGGAACACTGAAGCTTTCTTT. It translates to CASRMAGNTEAFF.

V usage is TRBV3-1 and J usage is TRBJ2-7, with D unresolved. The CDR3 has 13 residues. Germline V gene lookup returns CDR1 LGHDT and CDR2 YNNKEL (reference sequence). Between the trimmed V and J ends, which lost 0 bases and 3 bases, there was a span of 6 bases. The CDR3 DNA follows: TGTGCCAGCAGCCAAGACAACAACTACGAGCAGTACTTC. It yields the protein CASSQDNNYEQYF.

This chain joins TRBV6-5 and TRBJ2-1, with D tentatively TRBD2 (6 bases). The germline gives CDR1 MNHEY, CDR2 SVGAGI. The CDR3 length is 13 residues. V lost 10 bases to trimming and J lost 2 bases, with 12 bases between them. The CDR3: CANCSGAYNEQFF. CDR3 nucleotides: TGTGCCAACTGTTCGGGGGCCTACAATGAGCAGTTCTTC.

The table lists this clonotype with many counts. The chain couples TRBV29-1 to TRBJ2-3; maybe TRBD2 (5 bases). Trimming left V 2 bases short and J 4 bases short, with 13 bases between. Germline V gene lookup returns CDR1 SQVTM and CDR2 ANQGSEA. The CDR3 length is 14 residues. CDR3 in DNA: TGCAGCGTTGAATACGTCGGGGTTCCAGATACGCAGTATTTT. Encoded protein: CSVEYVGVPDTQYF.

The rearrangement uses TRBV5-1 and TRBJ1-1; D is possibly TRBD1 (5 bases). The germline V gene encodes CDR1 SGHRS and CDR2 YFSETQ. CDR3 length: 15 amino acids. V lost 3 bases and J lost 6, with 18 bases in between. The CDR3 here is CASSSFPDQGAEAFF. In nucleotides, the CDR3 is TGCGCCAGCAGCTCGTTTCCCGATCAAGGGGCTGAAGCTTTCTTT.

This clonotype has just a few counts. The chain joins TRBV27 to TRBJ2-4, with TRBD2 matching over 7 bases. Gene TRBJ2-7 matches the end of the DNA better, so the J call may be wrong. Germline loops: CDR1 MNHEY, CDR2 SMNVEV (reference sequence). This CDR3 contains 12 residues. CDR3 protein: CASKYGTNEQYF. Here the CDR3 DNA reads TGTGCCAGCAAGTATGGGACTAACGAGCAGTACTTC.

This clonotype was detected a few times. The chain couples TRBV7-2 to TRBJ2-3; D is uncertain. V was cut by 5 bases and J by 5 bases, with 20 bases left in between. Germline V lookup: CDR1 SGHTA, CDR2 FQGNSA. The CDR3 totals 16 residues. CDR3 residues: CASSIGSPRLGDTQYF. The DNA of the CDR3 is TGTGCCAGCAGCATAGGCAGTCCACGTTTGGGAGATACGCAGTATTTT.

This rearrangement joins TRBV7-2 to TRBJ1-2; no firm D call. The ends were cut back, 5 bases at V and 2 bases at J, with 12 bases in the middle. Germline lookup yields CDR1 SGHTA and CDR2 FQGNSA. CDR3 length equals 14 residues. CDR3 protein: CASSPSRPNYGYTF. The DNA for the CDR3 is TGTGCCAGCAGCCCATCAAGACCGAACTATGGCTACACCTTC.

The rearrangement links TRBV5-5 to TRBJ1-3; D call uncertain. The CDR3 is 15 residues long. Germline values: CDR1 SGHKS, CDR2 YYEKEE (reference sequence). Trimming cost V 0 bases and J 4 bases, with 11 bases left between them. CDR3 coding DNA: TGTGCCAGCAGCTTGGCGTGGAGCGGGGGAAACACCATATATTTT. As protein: CASSLAWSGGNTIYF.

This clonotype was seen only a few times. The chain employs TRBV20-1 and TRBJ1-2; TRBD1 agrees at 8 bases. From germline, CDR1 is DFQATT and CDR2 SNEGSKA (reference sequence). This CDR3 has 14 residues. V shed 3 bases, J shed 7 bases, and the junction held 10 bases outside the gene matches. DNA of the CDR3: TGCAGTGCTAGTCCGACCGCAGGGGGCTCTGGCTACACCTTC. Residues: CSASPTAGGSGYTF.

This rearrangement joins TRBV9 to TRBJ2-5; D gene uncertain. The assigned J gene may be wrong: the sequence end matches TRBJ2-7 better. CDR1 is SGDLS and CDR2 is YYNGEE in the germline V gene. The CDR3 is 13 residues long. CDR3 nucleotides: TGTGCCAGCAGCTCCGAAAGAACTTACGAGCAGTACTTC. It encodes CASSSERTYEQYF.

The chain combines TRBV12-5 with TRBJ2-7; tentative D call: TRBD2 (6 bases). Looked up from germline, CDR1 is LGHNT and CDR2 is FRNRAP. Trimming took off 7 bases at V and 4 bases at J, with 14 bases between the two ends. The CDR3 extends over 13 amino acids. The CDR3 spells CASAFSGVYEQYF. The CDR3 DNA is TGTGCTAGTGCCTTTAGCGGAGTGTACGAGCAGTACTTC.

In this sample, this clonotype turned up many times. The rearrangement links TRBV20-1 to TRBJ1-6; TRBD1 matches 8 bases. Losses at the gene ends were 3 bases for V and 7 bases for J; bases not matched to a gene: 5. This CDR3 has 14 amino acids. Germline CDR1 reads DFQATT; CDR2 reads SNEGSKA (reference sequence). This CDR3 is CSARKQGENSPLHF. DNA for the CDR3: TGCAGTGCTAGGAAACAGGGGGAGAATTCACCCCTCCACTTT.

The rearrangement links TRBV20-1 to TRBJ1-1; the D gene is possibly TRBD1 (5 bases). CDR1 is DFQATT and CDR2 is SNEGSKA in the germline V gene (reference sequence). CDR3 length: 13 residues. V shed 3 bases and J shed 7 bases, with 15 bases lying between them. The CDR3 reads CSASPREFFEAFF. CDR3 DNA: TGCAGTGCTAGCCCCAGGGAGTTCTTTGAAGCTTTCTTT.